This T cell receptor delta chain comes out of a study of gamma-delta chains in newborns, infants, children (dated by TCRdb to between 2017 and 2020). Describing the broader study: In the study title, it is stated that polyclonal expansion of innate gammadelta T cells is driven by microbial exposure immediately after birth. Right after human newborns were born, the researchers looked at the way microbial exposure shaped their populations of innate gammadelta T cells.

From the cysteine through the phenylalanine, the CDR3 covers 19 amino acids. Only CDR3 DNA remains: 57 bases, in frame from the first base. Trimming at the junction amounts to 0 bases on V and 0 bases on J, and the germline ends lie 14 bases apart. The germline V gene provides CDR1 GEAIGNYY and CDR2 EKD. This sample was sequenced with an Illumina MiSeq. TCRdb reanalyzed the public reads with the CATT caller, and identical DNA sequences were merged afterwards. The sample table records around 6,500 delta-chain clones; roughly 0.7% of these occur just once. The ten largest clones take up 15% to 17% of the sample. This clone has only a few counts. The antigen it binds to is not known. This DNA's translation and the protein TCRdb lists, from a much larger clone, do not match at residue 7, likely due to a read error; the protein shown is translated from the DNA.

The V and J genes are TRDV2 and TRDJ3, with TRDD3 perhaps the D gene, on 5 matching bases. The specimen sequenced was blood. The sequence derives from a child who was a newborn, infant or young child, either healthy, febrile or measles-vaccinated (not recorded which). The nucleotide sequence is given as TGTGCCTGTGACACCGGGAGATACCGAAGCTCCTGGGACACCCGACAGATGTTTTTC. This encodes CACDTGRYRSSWDTRQMFF.